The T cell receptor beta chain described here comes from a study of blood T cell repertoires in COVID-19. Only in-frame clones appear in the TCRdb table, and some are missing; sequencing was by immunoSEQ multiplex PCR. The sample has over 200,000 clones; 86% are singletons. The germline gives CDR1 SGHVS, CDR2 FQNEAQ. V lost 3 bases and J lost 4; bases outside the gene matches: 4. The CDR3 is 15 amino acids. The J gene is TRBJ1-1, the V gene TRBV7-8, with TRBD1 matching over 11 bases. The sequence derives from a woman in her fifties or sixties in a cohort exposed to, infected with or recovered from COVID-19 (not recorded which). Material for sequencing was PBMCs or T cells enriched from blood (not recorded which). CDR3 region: CASSFWTGGVTEAFF. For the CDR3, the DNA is TGTGCCAGCAGCTTCTGGACAGGGGGCGTCACTGAAGCTTTCTTT.